What follows are 7 T cell receptor beta chains derived from one specimen sequenced in a study of shared clonotypes between healthy human individuals. Positively selected for CCR7, the CD45RO-negative cells used as naive CD8 cells excluded terminally differentiated effector memory CD45RA+ cells. Profiled with immunoSEQ multiplex PCR; TCRdb holds only in-frame clones, not every one. The repertoire holds around 1,900,000 clones, about 93% seen once, with around 1.7% in the top ten. Sequenced input: naive CD8+ T cells from PBMCs. The receptors here all came from a man aged 18 to 35 in good health. Some clones in this sample may be carry-over from other donors' samples.

This chain links TRBV9 with TRBJ1-1; D is unresolved. V was pared by 2 bases and J by 1 base, with 24 bases between. The CDR3 is 19 amino acids. Looked up from germline, CDR1 is SGDLS and CDR2 is YYNGEE. The CDR3 is CASSVSPGRFMEGNTEAFF. CDR3 in DNA: TGTGCCAGCAGCGTGTCGCCCGGGCGGTTTATGGAGGGGAACACTGAAGCTTTCTTT.

This clone was detected once. The rearrangement links TRBV6-6 to TRBJ2-7; 7 nucleotides agree with TRBD1. The CDR3 is 16 residues long. Germline CDR1 and CDR2: MNHNY and SVGAGI (reference sequence). The V and J ends lost 2 bases and 2 bases, in that order; junction bases with no gene match: 9. The CDR3 here is CASSYPRDRLTYEQYF. CDR3 nucleotides: TGTGCCAGCAGTTACCCTAGGGACAGACTAACCTACGAGCAGTACTTC.

This clone was seen more than once but under ten times. The genes are TRBV2 and TRBJ1-1; TRBD1 is a possible D gene (6 bases). The CDR3 spans 15 residues. V was shortened by 4 bases and J by 1 base, with 13 bases between the two germline ends. Germline loops: CDR1 SNHLY, CDR2 FYNNEI. The CDR3 reads CASSATGNKNTEAFF. The CDR3, as DNA: TGTGCCAGCAGTGCTACAGGGAATAAGAACACTGAAGCTTTCTTT.

J is TRBJ2-6 and V is TRBV19, with 11 bases matching TRBD1. This CDR3 region has 17 residues. The ends lost 4 bases at V and 2 bases at J; junction bases unmatched: 4. The germline V gene encodes CDR1 LNHDA and CDR2 SQIVND (reference sequence). Written as DNA, the CDR3 is TGTGCCAGTAGTAACAGGGGACAGGGGGCTGGGGCCAACGTCCTGACTTTC. Amino acids: CASSNRGQGAGANVLTF. Drawing the rest from reference TRBV19 and TRBJ2-6, the complete variable domain is DGGITQSPKYLFRKEGQNVTLSCEQNLNHDAMYWYRQDPGQGLRLIYYSQIVNDFQKGDIAEGYSVSREKKESFPLTVTSAQKNPTAFYLCASSNRGQGAGANVLTFGAGSRLTVL.

The V and J genes are TRBV6-1 and TRBJ1-1, with D unresolved. Trimming took off 3 bases at V and 5 bases at J, with 10 bases between the two ends. Germline values: CDR1 MNHNS, CDR2 SASEGT. The CDR3 loop spans 13 amino acids. The DNA of the CDR3 is TGTGCCAGCAGTGATGACCCTGGAACTGAAGCTTTCTTT. Protein product: CASSDDPGTEAFF.

The chain links TRBV27 to TRBJ2-1; 8 nucleotides agree with TRBD1. V was clipped by 2 bases and J by 8 bases; unmatched bases: 11. This CDR3 spans 16 amino acids. Germline CDR1 MNHEY, CDR2 SMNVEV (reference sequence). The CDR3 here is CASSLTQGADGHEQFF. Written as DNA, the CDR3 is TGTGCCAGCAGTTTAACCCAGGGGGCCGACGGCCATGAGCAGTTCTTC.

V and J are TRBV7-9 and TRBJ1-2; possible D gene TRBD1, 5 bases. Germline CDR1 and CDR2: SEHNR and FQNEAQ (reference sequence). CDR3 size: 18 residues. Trimming pared 4 bases from V and 4 bases from J, leaving 25 bases between. The CDR3 spells CASSSNPAQDRPFYGYTF. The DNA of the CDR3 is TGTGCCAGCAGCTCCAACCCGGCCCAAGACAGACCCTTCTATGGCTACACCTTC.